The T cell receptor beta chain described here comes from a study of CD8+CD57+ T cells in acquired aplastic anemia. All sequencing subjects had displayed CD8+CD57+ cell expansion on flow cytometry. Patients, without exception, had severe acquired aplastic anemia. At the time of blood sampling, patients had not yet received any therapy. CDR1 and CDR2 from the germline V gene are LNHDA and SQIVND (reference sequence). V gave up 10 bases and J gave up 6 bases; unmatched junction bases: 7. The CDR3 is 13 amino acids. Investigators profiled TCR beta VDJ and CDR3 from genomic DNA template. TCRdb re-analysed the reads in MiXCR, keeping a single row per CDR3 protein. The table has around 170,000 distinct CDR3 sequences, roughly half seen once; the top ten hold under 3.5%.

This chain uses TRBV19 with TRBJ1-5; TRBD1 matches at 9 bases. Sequenced material: sorted CD4+, CD8+, or CD8+CD57+ T cells (not recorded which) from PBMCs. The receptor was isolated from a human donor with aplastic anemia. The CDR3 DNA follows: TGTGCCATTTCAATGGACAGGGGTCAGCCCCAGCATTTT. This codes for CAISMDRGQPQHF.